Below, one T cell receptor beta chain is given with its context. As yet, its antigen is unknown. The data stem from a study of OX40 agonist ivuxolimab in advanced cancers. Whole-study findings and limits: The study found that CD8+ T cells averaged more expanded clones than CD4+.

It was autoimmune disease history or systemic immunosuppression that excluded patients. Samples were taken at baseline and on day 1 of cycles 4 and 7. Generated by immunoSEQ multiplex PCR, the TCRdb table keeps only in-frame clones and is missing some. The sample has about 160,000 clones; approximately 94% are singletons. V shed 4 bases and J shed 3 bases, with 21 bases lying between them. In germline, CDR1 is LNHDA, CDR2 SQIVND (reference sequence). This CDR3 comprises 17 residues. The material sequenced was CD4+ or CD8+ T cells sorted from blood, taken in a trial of the OX40 agonist ivuxolimab. The gene calls are TRBV19 and TRBJ1-1, with a possible D match to TRBD1 (5 bases). The clonotype was recovered from an adult with an advanced solid tumor such as melanoma, head and neck, liver or kidney cancer. CDR3 in DNA: TGTGCCAGTAGTACGTTAAAACCAGGGTGGAAGGACACTGAAGCTTTCTTT. Its protein product is CASSTLKPGWKDTEAFF.